The 2 T cell receptor beta chains below all came from one sample that was sequenced in a study of blood T cells in healthy people across ages. A J-beta primer mix and a sample-barcoded 5' primer were used in a second PCR of about 6 to 12 cycles. TCRdb re-analysed the 5' RACE reads in MiXCR, keeping a single row per CDR3 protein. Here the sample spans 1.5 million to 2 million distinct CDR3 sequences, roughly 28% being singletons. Sequences were obtained from blood. Source of these receptors: a woman aged 25-40 years in good health.

This chain uses TRBV18 with TRBJ1-1, with TRBD1 matching 9 bases. The germline V gene encodes CDR1 KGHSH and CDR2 LQKENI. V shed 3 bases and J 5 bases; nucleotides not matched to a gene: 10. CDR3 length: 16 residues. CDR3: CASSPTQQGAFTEAFF. The CDR3 DNA sequence: TGTGCCAGCTCACCGACACAACAGGGGGCGTTTACTGAAGCTTTCTTT.

This clonotype has a handful of counts. This chain joins TRBV24-1 and TRBJ2-2; the D gene is possibly TRBD1 (6 bases). Germline CDR1 KGHDR, CDR2 SFDVKD. The CDR3 runs 16 residues. Trimming stripped 3 bases from V and 6 bases from J, with 16 bases between. CDR3 bases: TGTGCCACCAGTGATGAACAGGGTACGATGGCCGGGGAGCTGTTTTTT. Its translation is CATSDEQGTMAGELFF.